This TCR beta chain was sequenced for a study of response to subunit inactivated influenza vaccine. The CDR3 is 15 residues long. The germline V and J ends were trimmed by 4 bases and 3 bases, with 16 bases remaining between them. Germline V lookup: CDR1 LGHNA, CDR2 YSLEER. MiXCR was run by TCRdb on the RT-PCR reads, yielding one entry per CDR3 protein. The data show around 760,000 distinct CDR3 sequences, approximately 15% seen once. Sequenced material: PBMCs from blood, taken 14 days before vaccination. V is TRBV4-3 and J is TRBJ2-7; tentative D call: TRBD2 (6 bases). This TCR was sampled from a man in his forties or fifties who received an inactivated influenza vaccine. The DNA for the CDR3 is TGCGCCAGCAGCCGAGATATCCGGGGGTACTACGAGCAGTACTTC. Translation: CASSRDIRGYYEQYF.